These 15 T cell receptor beta chains share one sample of origin, sequenced in a study of T cell repertoires in cytomegalovirus infection. A single record per CDR3 protein comes from TCRdb applying MiXCR to the reads. The sample yields about 890,000 distinct CDR3 sequences, approximately 32% seen once. No antigen has been assigned to these receptors. Sequencing used cultured CD8+ T cells from PBMCs, obtained from culture after CMV antigen stimulation. Receptors were obtained from a human donor in good health (CMV status not recorded). Some clones in this sample may be carry-over from other donors' samples.

Note on this clonotype: Its ends do not fully match the called genes, so a read error is possible. The chain employs TRBV7-7 and TRBJ1-5; weak D call: TRBD1 (5 bases). This CDR3 region has 16 residues. Germline assignment: CDR1 SSHAT and CDR2 FNYEAQ (reference sequence). The CDR3 sequence: CASSNPRGRINQPQHF. In nucleotides, the CDR3 is TGTGCTAGCAGCAATCCTCGGGGACGGATTAATCAGCCCCAGCATTTT.

This clonotype was detected only a few times. V and J are TRBV6-5 and TRBJ2-2; 7 nucleotides line up with TRBD2. CDR3 length: 16 amino acids. Trimming took 0 bases from V and 2 from J; bases not matched to a gene: 3. CDR1 and CDR2 from the germline V gene are MNHEY and SVGAGI. The CDR3 DNA is TGTGCCAGCAGTTACTCGGGGGGGGATAACACCGGGGAGCTGTTTTTT. Translation gives CASSYSGGDNTGELFF.

This chain connects TRBV29-1 to TRBJ2-2; TRBD1 or TRBD2 may be the D gene (5 bases each). The CDR3 spans 14 residues. The germline V gene encodes CDR1 SQVTM and CDR2 ANQGSEA. Trimming shortened V by 6 bases and J by 0 bases, and 11 bases separated the two germline ends. CDR3 region: CSVGPMANTGELFF. Written as DNA, the CDR3 is TGCAGCGTGGGACCAATGGCGAACACCGGGGAGCTGTTTTTT.

This clonotype has a count of ten or more. J is TRBJ2-1 and V is TRBV7-9, with D unclear. Trimming removed 5 bases from V and 7 bases from J, with 9 bases in between. Germline V gene lookup returns CDR1 SEHNR and CDR2 FQNEAQ (reference sequence). The CDR3 extends over 12 amino acids. CDR3 nucleotide sequence: TGTGCCAGCAGCCTAATCGGTAATGAGCAGTTCTTC. It is translated as CASSLIGNEQFF. Full variable domain (missing parts from reference TRBV7-9 and TRBJ2-1): DTGVSQNPRHKITKRGQNVTFRCDPISEHNRLYWYRQTLGQGPEFLTYFQNEAQLEKSRLLSDRFSAERPKGSFSTLEIQRTEQGDSAMYLCASSLIGNEQFFGPGTRLTVL.

The V and J genes are TRBV7-6 and TRBJ1-1; no reliable D call. The CDR3 spans 13 residues. CDR1 is SGHVS and CDR2 is FNYEAQ in the germline V gene. Trimming stripped 5 bases from V and 4 bases from J, with 11 bases between. The CDR3 reads CASSPDGGTEAFF. The CDR3 DNA sequence: TGTGCCAGCAGCCCCGATGGTGGCACTGAAGCTTTCTTT.

The V call is TRBV6-2 or TRBV6-3, the J call TRBJ2-1, with D possibly TRBD1 on 6 matching bases. The V and J ends lost 4 bases and 7 bases respectively, with 23 bases between them. The CDR3 totals 17 residues. The germline gives CDR1 MNHEY, CDR2 SVGEGT. Here the CDR3 reads CASSWNLRGHQRNEQFF. DNA for the CDR3: TGTGCCAGCAGTTGGAACTTAAGGGGACACCAGAGGAATGAGCAGTTCTTC.

The chain combines TRBV6-1 with TRBJ1-2; 7 nucleotides agree with TRBD1. From germline, CDR1 is MNHNS and CDR2 SASEGT. V lost 5 bases to trimming and J lost 4 bases; unmatched junction nucleotides: 7. The CDR3 is 14 residues long. The CDR3 region is CASSSVGTVYGYTF. DNA for the CDR3: TGTGCCAGCAGTTCCGTAGGGACAGTCTATGGCTACACCTTC.

This clonotype has only a few counts. The V call is TRBV7-2, the J call TRBJ1-3; D gene ambiguous. V lost 4 bases and J lost 2, with 12 bases in between. The CDR3 has 15 residues. Germline loops: CDR1 SGHTA, CDR2 FQGNSA. CDR3 in amino acids: CASSSNMATGNTIYF. The CDR3 DNA sequence: TGTGCCAGCAGCTCCAATATGGCAACTGGAAACACCATATATTTT.

The chain uses TRBV6-2 or TRBV6-3 and TRBJ2-3; TRBD2 matches 8 bases. Losses at the gene ends were 7 bases for V and 5 bases for J; bases not matched to a gene: 8. The CDR3 contains 14 residues. Germline V CDR1 and CDR2: MNHEY, SVGEGT. CDR3 residues: CASNAGGRGDTQYF. The CDR3 nucleotides read TGTGCCAGCAATGCGGGGGGCCGGGGAGATACGCAGTATTTT.

The chain joins TRBV6-1 to TRBJ1-5; no clear D gene. Trimming cost V 5 bases and J 0 bases, with 14 bases left between them. CDR1 is MNHNS, CDR2 SASEGT, per germline. The CDR3 runs to 16 residues. This CDR3 is CASSTTPVVSNQPQHF. CDR3 nucleotide sequence: TGTGCCAGCAGTACTACCCCGGTAGTTAGCAATCAGCCCCAGCATTTT.

The gene calls are TRBV4-3 and TRBJ2-1, with TRBD2 matching over 7 bases. The J segment lost 3 bases and the V segment lost 0 bases, leaving 8 bases of the junction unmatched. The CDR3 runs 17 residues. CDR1 and CDR2 (germline): LGHNA, YSLEER. As DNA, the CDR3 is TGCGCCAGCAGCCAAGAGACGGGGGGACTGTTCTACAATGAGCAGTTCTTC. Protein sequence: CASSQETGGLFYNEQFF.

The DNA of the CDR3 is TGTGCCAGTATGCCATTAGCGGGGGGGGGTAATGAGCAGTTCTTC. Translating it yields CASMPLAGGGNEQFF. This chain joins TRBV19 and TRBJ2-1, with TRBD2 identical over 11 bases. V lost 7 bases and J lost 7; bases outside the gene matches: 9. CDR1 is LNHDA and CDR2 is SQIVND in the germline V gene (reference sequence). The CDR3 loop spans 15 amino acids.

This clonotype was observed a single time. The chain employs TRBV9 and TRBJ2-3; D might be TRBD1 (6 bases). CDR1 SGDLS and CDR2 YYNGEE come from the germline V gene. CDR3 size: 16 residues. Trimming pared 4 bases from V and 3 bases from J, leaving 18 bases between. CDR3 sequence reads: CASSPGTTGSTDTQYF. In nucleotides, the CDR3 is TGTGCCAGCAGCCCCGGGACAACCGGTAGTACAGATACGCAGTATTTT.

The rearrangement links TRBV20-1 to TRBJ1-2; 7 nucleotides match TRBD1. The V and J ends lost 0 bases and 4 bases, in that order; junction bases with no gene match: 14. Germline CDR1 reads DFQATT; CDR2 reads SNEGSKA (reference sequence). CDR3 length: 17 amino acids. CDR3 DNA sequence: TGCAGTGCTAGAGATATCACCCACACAGGGGAAGTCTATGGCTACACCTTC. Its translation: CSARDITHTGEVYGYTF.

J is TRBJ2-3 and V is TRBV2; D possibly corresponds to TRBD2 (5 bases). The V gene's germline CDR1 is SNHLY and CDR2 FYNNEI. Trimming took off 6 bases at V and 4 bases at J, with 20 bases between the two ends. The CDR3 extends over 16 amino acids. In DNA, the CDR3 is TGTGCCAGCAGCGACCCTCTGGGTGGAGGCCCAGATACGCAGTATTTT. It specifies CASSDPLGGGPDTQYF.